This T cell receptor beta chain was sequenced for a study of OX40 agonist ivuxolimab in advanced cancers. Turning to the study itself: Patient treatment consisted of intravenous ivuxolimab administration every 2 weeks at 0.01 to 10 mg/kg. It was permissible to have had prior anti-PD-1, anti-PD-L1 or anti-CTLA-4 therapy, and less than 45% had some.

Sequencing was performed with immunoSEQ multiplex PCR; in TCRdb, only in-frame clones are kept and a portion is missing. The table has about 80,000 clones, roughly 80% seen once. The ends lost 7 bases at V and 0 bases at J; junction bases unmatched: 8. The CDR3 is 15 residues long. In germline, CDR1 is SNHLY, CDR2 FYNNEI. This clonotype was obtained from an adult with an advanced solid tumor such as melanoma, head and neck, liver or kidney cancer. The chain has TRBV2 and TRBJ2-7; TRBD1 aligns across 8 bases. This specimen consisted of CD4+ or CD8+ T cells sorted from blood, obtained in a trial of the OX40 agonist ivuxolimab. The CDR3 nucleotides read TGTGCCAGCACCAGCCGGGACAGGAGCTCCTACGAGCAGTACGTC. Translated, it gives CASTSRDRSSYEQYV.